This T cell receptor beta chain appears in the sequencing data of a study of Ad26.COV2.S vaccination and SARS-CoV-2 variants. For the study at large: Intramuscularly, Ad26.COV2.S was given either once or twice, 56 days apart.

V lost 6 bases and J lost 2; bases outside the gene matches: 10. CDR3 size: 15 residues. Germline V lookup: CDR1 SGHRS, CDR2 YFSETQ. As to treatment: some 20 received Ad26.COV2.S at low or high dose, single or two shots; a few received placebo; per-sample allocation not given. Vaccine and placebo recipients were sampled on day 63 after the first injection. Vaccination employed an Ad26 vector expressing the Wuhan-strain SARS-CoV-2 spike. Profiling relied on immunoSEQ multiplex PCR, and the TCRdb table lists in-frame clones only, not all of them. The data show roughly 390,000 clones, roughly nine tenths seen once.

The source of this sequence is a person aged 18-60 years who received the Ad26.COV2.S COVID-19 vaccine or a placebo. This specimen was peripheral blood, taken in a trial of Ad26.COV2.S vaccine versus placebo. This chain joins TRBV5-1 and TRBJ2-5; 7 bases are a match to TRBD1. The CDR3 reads CASTRQGGWQETQYF. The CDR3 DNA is TGCGCCAGCACCAGACAGGGTGGATGGCAAGAGACCCAGTACTTC. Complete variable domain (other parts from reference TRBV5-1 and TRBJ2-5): KAGVTQTPRYLIKTRGQQVTLSCSPISGHRSVSWYQQTPGQGLQFLFEYFSETQRNKGNFPGRFSGRQFSNSRSEMNVSTLELGDSALYLCASTRQGGWQETQYFGPGTRLLVL.